These 13 T cell receptor beta chains originate from one sample sequenced in a study of breast tumors, draining lymph nodes, adjacent tissues. Breast cancer patients provided tissue from their axillary draining lymph nodes. TCRdb used MiXCR to reprocess the multiplex PCR reads, holding one entry per CDR3 protein. The sample includes 100,000 to 150,000 distinct CDR3 sequences, 20% of them seen just once. Sequenced material: axillary lymph node tissue. These receptor sequences come from a female donor with breast cancer. Some clones in this sample may be carry-over from other donors' samples.

This clonotype has a count of ten or more. The rearrangement uses TRBV20-1 and TRBJ1-2; 10 bases fit TRBD1. Germline assignment: CDR1 DFQATT and CDR2 SNEGSKA (reference sequence). CDR3 size: 16 residues. The ends lost 0 bases at V and 5 bases at J; junction bases unmatched: 9. The CDR3 is CSARDPGQGRGYGYTF. The CDR3 bases are TGCAGTGCTAGAGACCCGGGACAGGGGAGGGGGTATGGCTACACCTTC.

This clonotype has a handful of counts. The gene calls are TRBV5-4 and TRBJ2-2; TRBD2 agrees at 9 bases. The CDR3 extends over 16 amino acids. V was pared by 0 bases and J by 1 base, with 1 base of the junction left unmatched. Looked up from germline, CDR1 is SGHNT and CDR2 is YYREEE (reference sequence). In DNA, the CDR3 is TGTGCCAGCAGCTTGGTGACTAGCGGGAACACCGGGGAGCTGTTTTTT. Its translation is CASSLVTSGNTGELFF.

This clonotype was observed many times. V gene TRBV12-3 or TRBV12-4 combines with J gene TRBJ2-7; TRBD2 agrees at 9 bases. The CDR3 runs to 14 residues. The trim removed 5 bases at V and 3 bases at J, leaving 5 bases unmatched. For the CDR3, the DNA is TGTGCCAGCAGTACACTAGCGGGTAACTACGAGCAGTACTTC. This sequence encodes CASSTLAGNYEQYF.

This clonotype was counted at least ten times. Written as DNA, the CDR3 is TGCAGTGCTACTACTAGCGGGAGGGTTTACGAGCAGTACTTC. Translated, it gives CSATTSGRVYEQYF. The genes are TRBV20-1 and TRBJ2-7; 13 nucleotides line up with TRBD2. V lost 4 bases, J lost 4 bases, and 4 bases stayed unmatched. Germline values: CDR1 DFQATT, CDR2 SNEGSKA (reference sequence). The CDR3 is 14 residues long.

This clonotype showed up just a few times. The gene calls are TRBV28 and TRBJ1-2, with 10 bases that match TRBD1. This CDR3 region has 15 residues. V lost 6 bases to trimming and J lost 8 bases; unmatched junction nucleotides: 12. CDR1 is MDHEN and CDR2 is SYDVKM in the germline V gene. As DNA, the CDR3 is TGTGCCAGCAGCCCGGGAGGGACAGGGGTCGAAGGCTACACCTTC. This encodes CASSPGGTGVEGYTF.

This clonotype came up many times. The chain is built from TRBV14 and TRBJ1-2, with a weak D call TRBD1 (5 bases). V gave up 4 bases and J gave up 8 bases, with 17 bases separating them. The CDR3 extends over 14 amino acids. Per germline, CDR1 SGHDN and CDR2 FVKESK. The CDR3: CASSPQGRVAGYTF. For the CDR3, the DNA is TGTGCCAGCAGCCCCCAGGGCAGGGTGGCCGGCTACACCTTC.

This clonotype came up many times. The V gene is TRBV19, the J gene TRBJ2-1, with 7 bases matching TRBD2. Looked up from germline, CDR1 is LNHDA and CDR2 is SQIVND (reference sequence). Unmatched junction bases numbered 3, after V lost 7 bases and J lost 3 bases. This CDR3 comprises 13 residues. The chain's CDR3 is CASNRGDYNEQFF. The CDR3 nucleotides read TGTGCCAGTAATCGGGGGGACTACAATGAGCAGTTCTTC.

This clonotype occurred a few times. The chain couples TRBV28 to TRBJ1-2; D is ambiguous. V was pared by 8 bases and J by 4 bases, with 17 bases between. The length of the CDR3 is 14 residues. The V gene's germline CDR1 is MDHEN and CDR2 SYDVKM. CDR3 residues: CASLDGSTFYGYTF. Written as DNA, the CDR3 is TGTGCCAGCCTGGACGGCTCAACCTTCTATGGCTACACCTTC.

A remark on this clonotype: Sequence at one end of the junction differs from germline and may be a read error. The chain has TRBV7-3 and TRBJ2-7; D unresolved. Germline CDR1 SGHTA, CDR2 FQGTGA. This CDR3 spans 10 amino acids. CDR3 DNA: TGTGCCAGCGGTGAGTTTCCGGCGACTTTC. This codes for CASGEFPATF.

In the case of this clonotype: A much larger clonotype is one base distant, so this may be a read error. This chain uses TRBV2 with TRBJ2-2; D possibly corresponds to TRBD2 (7 bases). The germline V and J ends were trimmed by 7 bases and 4 bases, with 13 bases remaining between them. Germline-derived CDR1 and CDR2 are SNHLY and FYNNEI. The CDR3 loop spans 14 amino acids. The CDR3 DNA reads TGTGCCAGCAAGTGGGAGGGGGGCACCGGGGAGCTGTTTTTT. It translates to CASKWEGGTGELFF.

With regard to this clonotype: A single base separates this from a much larger clone, so it may be a read error. The V gene is TRBV7-8, the J gene TRBJ2-7; 7 bases are a match to TRBD1. With 9 bases clipped from V and 0 bases from J, the junction kept 14 bases outside the gene matches. The CDR3 has 16 residues. CDR1 SGHVS and CDR2 FQNEAQ come from the germline V gene. The CDR3 sequence is CASSAPRTGTSYEQYF. CDR3 coding DNA: TGTGCCAGTAGTGCCCCGAGGACAGGAACCTCCTACGAGCAGTACTTC.

As to this clonotype: This may arise from a read error, as a much more abundant clone is one base away. The genes are TRBV11-2 and TRBJ1-2; 7 bases match TRBD1. With 7 bases clipped from V and 1 base from J, the junction kept 12 bases outside the gene matches. The CDR3 totals 16 residues. Germline CDR1 SGHAT, CDR2 FQNNGV. CDR3 bases: TGTGCCAGCACCAAGCCAAACAGGGGACATAACTATGGCTACACCTTC. Amino acid sequence: CASTKPNRGHNYGYTF.

Ten or more counts support this clonotype. This sequence joins TRBV6-4 and TRBJ2-3; no clear D gene. Germline V gene lookup returns CDR1 MRHNA and CDR2 SNTAGT. This CDR3 has 16 amino acids. The V gene lost 2 bases and the J gene lost 0 bases, with 12 bases spanning the gap. CDR3 nucleotides: TGTGCCAGCAGTGACCTTAGGGCCTCTAGCACAGATACGCAGTATTTT. Its protein product is CASSDLRASSTDTQYF.